This TCR beta chain comes out of a study of blood T cell repertoires in COVID-19. Across the whole study: Sources were T cells, B-cell-depleted T cells, or PBMCs; the material itself was cDNA or gDNA.

Under the authors' procedure: Researchers report that nucleated cell counts were estimated from reference gene primer amplification. Some clones are missing from TCRdb's copy, which holds only in-frame ones; the method was immunoSEQ multiplex PCR. V and J calls and clone size come straight from that table; D and trimming were deduced from the DNA. The table has about 130,000 clones, approximately 85% seen once. This CDR3 has 15 residues. Trimming took 2 bases from V and 4 from J, leaving 13 bases between them. CDR1 SGHTA and CDR2 FQGNSA come from the germline V gene. This chain uses TRBV7-2 with TRBJ2-3; D is perhaps TRBD2 (5 bases). Material for sequencing was peripheral blood. This sequence originates from a human donor in a cohort sampled during active COVID-19. Here the CDR3 reads CASSLRASRSDTQYF. CDR3 sequence (DNA): TGTGCCAGCAGCTTAAGGGCTAGCAGGTCAGATACGCAGTATTTT.